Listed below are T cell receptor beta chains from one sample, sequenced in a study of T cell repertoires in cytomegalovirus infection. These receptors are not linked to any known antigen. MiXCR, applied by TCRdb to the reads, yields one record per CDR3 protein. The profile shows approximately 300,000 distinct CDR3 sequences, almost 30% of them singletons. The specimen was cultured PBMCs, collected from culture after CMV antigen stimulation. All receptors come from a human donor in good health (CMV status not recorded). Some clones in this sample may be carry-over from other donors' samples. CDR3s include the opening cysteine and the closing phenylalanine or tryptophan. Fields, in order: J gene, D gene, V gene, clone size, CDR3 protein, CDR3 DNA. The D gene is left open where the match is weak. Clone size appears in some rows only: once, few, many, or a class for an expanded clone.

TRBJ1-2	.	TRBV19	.	CASSIDPTGGEAF	TGTGCCAGTAGTATAGATCCCACCGGCGGGGAGGCCTTC
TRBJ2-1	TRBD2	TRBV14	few	CASRPSGPYNEQFF	TGTGCCAGCCGACCTAGCGGCCCCTACAATGAGCAGTTCTTC
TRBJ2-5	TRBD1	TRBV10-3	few	CAISRGQGAETQYF	TGTGCCATCAGCCGCGGACAGGGGGCGGAGACCCAGTACTTC
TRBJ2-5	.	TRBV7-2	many	CASSFGLTQETQYF	TGTGCCAGCAGCTTTGGGCTAACCCAAGAGACCCAGTACTTC
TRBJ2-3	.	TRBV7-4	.	CASSLQTTGDTQYF	TGTGCCAGCAGCTTACAGACTACCGGAGATACGCAGTATTTT
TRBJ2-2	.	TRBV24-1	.	CATSEGRSTGELFF	TGTGCCACCAGTGAAGGCAGATCCACCGGGGAGCTGTTTTTT
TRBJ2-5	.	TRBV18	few	CASSPPEGTQYF	TGTGCCAGCTCACCACCGGAGGGGACCCAGTACTTC
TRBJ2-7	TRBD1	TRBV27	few	CASREDRGYAGDAYEQYF	TGTGCCAGCAGAGAGGACAGGGGGTACGCGGGAGACGCCTACGAGCAGTACTTC
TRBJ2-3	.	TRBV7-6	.	CASSLVSGVGTDTQYF	TGTGCCAGCAGCTTAGTCTCGGGGGTGGGCACAGATACGCAGTATTTT
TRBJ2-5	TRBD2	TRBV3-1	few	CASSQVVSSGTHQETQYF	TGTGCCAGCAGCCAAGTCGTGTCTAGCGGGACCCACCAAGAGACCCAGTACTTC
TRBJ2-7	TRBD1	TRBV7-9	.	CASRQGMEQYF	TGTGCCAGCAGACAGGGGATGGAGCAGTACTTC
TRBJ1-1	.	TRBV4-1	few	CASTTGTAITEAFF	TGCGCCAGCACAACAGGGACGGCAATAACTGAAGCTTTCTTT
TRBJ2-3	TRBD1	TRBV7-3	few	CASSIGQGTDTQYF	TGTGCCAGCAGCATCGGACAGGGTACAGATACGCAGTATTTT
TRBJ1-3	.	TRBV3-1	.	CASSQGSGRTGNTIYF	TGTGCCAGCAGCCAGGGGAGTGGCAGAACTGGAAACACCATATATTTT
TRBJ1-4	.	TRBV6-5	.	CASSYGPNNEKLFF	TGTGCCAGCAGTTACGGGCCGAATAATGAAAAACTGTTTTTT